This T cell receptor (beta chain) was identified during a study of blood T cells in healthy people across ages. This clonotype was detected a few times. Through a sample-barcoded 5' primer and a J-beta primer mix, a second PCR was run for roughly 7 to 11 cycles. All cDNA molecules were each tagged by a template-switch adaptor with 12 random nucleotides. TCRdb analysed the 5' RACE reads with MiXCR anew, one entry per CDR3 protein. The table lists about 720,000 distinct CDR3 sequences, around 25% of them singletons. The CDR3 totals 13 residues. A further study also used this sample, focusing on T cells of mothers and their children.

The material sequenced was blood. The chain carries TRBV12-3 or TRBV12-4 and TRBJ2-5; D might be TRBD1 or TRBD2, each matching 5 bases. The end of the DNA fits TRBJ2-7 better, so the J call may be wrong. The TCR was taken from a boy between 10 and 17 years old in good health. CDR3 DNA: TGTGCCAGCAGTTTGTTCGGGGACCACGAGCAGTACTTC. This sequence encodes CASSLFGDHEQYF.